The sequence of this T cell receptor (beta chain) was determined in a study of blood T cells in healthy people across ages. Study at large: Template switching retrieved approximately one barcoded beta molecule for each two T cells.

Study-level results: Getting older went along with TCR beta diversity per million T cells dropping roughly linearly.

The length of the CDR3 is 12 residues. The V gene lost 8 bases and the J gene lost 6 bases, with 11 bases spanning the gap. CDR1 LNHDA and CDR2 SQIVND come from the germline V gene (reference sequence). RNA extraction gave at least 5 micrograms of total RNA per sample. To note about this clonotype: What it binds is unknown.

A J-beta primer mix and a sample-barcoded 5' primer were used in a second PCR of about 6 to 12 cycles. Each cDNA was tagged by a template-switch adaptor containing 12 random nucleotides. TCRdb redid the calling of the 5' RACE reads with MiXCR, one entry per CDR3 protein. The table shows approximately 1.5 million distinct CDR3 sequences, with around 35% occurring only once. Input material: blood. The clonotype comes from a woman aged 25 to 39 in good health. This chain links TRBV19 with TRBJ2-1, with D possibly TRBD2 on 5 matching bases. The CDR3: CASGWTGNEQFF. The CDR3 DNA reads TGTGCCAGTGGGTGGACTGGCAATGAGCAGTTCTTC.